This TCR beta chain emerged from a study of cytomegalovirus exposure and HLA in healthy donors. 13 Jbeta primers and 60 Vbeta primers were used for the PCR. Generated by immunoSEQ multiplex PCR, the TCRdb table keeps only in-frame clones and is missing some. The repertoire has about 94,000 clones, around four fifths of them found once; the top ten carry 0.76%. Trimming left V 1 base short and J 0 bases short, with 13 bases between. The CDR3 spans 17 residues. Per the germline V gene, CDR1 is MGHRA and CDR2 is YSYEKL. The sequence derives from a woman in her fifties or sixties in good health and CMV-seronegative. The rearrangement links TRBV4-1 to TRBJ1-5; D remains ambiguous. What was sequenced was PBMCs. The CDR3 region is CASSQVPIQNSNQPQHF. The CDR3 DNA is TGCGCCAGCAGCCAAGTTCCAATTCAGAATAGCAATCAGCCCCAGCATTTT.